The 7 T cell receptor beta chains below come from one sample, sequenced in a study of T cell clonality in common variable immunodeficiency. Clones were read by immunoSEQ multiplex PCR, and TCRdb kept only the in-frame ones, dropping some. This sample comprises over 30,000 clones, none seen once only. The sequenced sample was peripheral blood mononuclear cells. The source is a person aged 18 to 69 in good health.

This clone was counted many times. Read sequence stops 3 residues before the CDR3 end, and the germline J gene provides the missing end. V is TRBV4-1 and J is TRBJ2-1; D gene uncertain. The CDR3 runs to 15 residues. V was clipped by 1 base and J by 4 bases, with 11 bases between them. Germline V gene lookup returns CDR1 MGHRA and CDR2 YSYEKL. CDR3 DNA (partial): TGCGCCAGCAGCCAAGGACTTCAAATTTACAATGAG. This translates into CASSQGLQIYNE. The full CDR3 protein is CASSQGLQIYNEQFF.

This clone was seen at least ten times. The read gets to within 3 residues of the CDR3 end, and the germline J gene fills in the rest. The chain combines TRBV10-1 with TRBJ2-1; tentative D call: TRBD1 (6 bases). Germline V gene data show CDR1 as WNHNN and CDR2 as SYGVQD (reference sequence). This CDR3 contains 15 residues. The germline V and J ends were trimmed by 2 bases and 2 bases, with 10 bases remaining between them. The sequenced CDR3 bases are TGCGCCAGCAGTGAGGAGGGGGACACCTACAATGAG. It specifies CASSEEGDTYNE. The full CDR3 is CASSEEGDTYNEQFF.

Concerning this clone itself: Sequencing ends 3 residues short of the CDR3 end; the germline J gene provides the rest. The chain is built from TRBV2 and TRBJ2-7; 7 nucleotides agree with TRBD1. This CDR3 is built from 14 residues. V shed 6 bases and J 3 bases; nucleotides not matched to a gene: 8. In germline, CDR1 is SNHLY, CDR2 FYNNEI. The CDR3 bases that were read are TGTGCCAGCAGCTCGACAGGGATACGCTACGAG. This translates into CASSSTGIRYE. The full CDR3 protein reads CASSSTGIRYEQYF.

As regards this clone: The read terminates 3 residues ahead of where the CDR3 ends, so the germline J gene completes it. The chain combines TRBV7-9 with TRBJ1-4; no clear D gene. From germline, CDR1 is SEHNR and CDR2 FQNEAQ (reference sequence). The germline V and J ends were trimmed by 4 bases and 5 bases, with 14 bases remaining between them. This CDR3 spans 15 amino acids. The covered CDR3 bases are TGTGCCAGCAGCTCCGGCCAGGCTGCCAATGAAAAA. Its translation is CASSSGQAANEK. The full CDR3 is CASSSGQAANEKLFF.

This clone was picked up many times. The read comes to an end 3 residues before the CDR3 does, leaving the germline J gene to fill in the end. V gene TRBV7-9 combines with J gene TRBJ2-1; 9 nucleotides match TRBD2. The CDR3 is 14 residues long. Germline assignment: CDR1 SEHNR and CDR2 FQNEAQ (reference sequence). V lost 1 base, J lost 9 bases, and 4 bases stayed unmatched. CDR3 bases read: TGTGCCAGCAGCTTAGGGACTAGCGTCGGTGAG. It encodes CASSLGTSVGE. The entire CDR3 is CASSLGTSVGEQFF.

This clone was recorded a few times. The sequence runs out 3 residues before the end of the CDR3; the remainder is reconstructed from the germline J gene. The chain couples TRBV6-2 or TRBV6-3 to TRBJ2-2, with D perhaps TRBD1 (6 bases). The CDR3 sequence is 14 residues long. CDR1 and CDR2 (germline): MNHEY, SVGEGT. The covered CDR3 bases are TGTGCCAGCAGCGGACAGTCCGATAATTCACCG. This encodes CASSGQSDNSP. The entire CDR3 is CASSGQSDNSPLFF.

Ten or more counts support this clone. At one boundary the junction diverges from the germline segment, which might be a read error. The sequence runs out 3 residues before the end of the CDR3; the remainder is reconstructed from the germline J gene. The chain combines TRBV5-6 with TRBJ2-7; 9 nucleotides agree with TRBD1. Germline CDR1 SGHDT, CDR2 YYEEEE. This CDR3 has 13 amino acids. The CDR3 here is CAGSLYRGHEQYF. CDR3 bases read: TGTGCCGGCAGCTTGTACAGGGGGCACGAG.